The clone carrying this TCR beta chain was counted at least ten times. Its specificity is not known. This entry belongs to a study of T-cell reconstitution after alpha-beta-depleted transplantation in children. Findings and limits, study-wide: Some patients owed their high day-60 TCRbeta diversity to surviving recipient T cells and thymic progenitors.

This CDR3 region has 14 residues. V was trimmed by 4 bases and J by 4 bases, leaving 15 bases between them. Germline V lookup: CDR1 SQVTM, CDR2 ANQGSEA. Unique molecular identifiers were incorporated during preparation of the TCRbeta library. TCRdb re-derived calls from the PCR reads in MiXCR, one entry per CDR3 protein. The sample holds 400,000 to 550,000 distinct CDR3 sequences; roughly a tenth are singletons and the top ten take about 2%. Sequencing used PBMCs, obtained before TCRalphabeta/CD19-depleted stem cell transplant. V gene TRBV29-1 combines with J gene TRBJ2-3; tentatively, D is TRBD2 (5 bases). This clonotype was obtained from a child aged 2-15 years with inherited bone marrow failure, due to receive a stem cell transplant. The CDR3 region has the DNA TGCAGCGTTGTATTTGGTGAGAGGGCAGATACGCAGTATTTT. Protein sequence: CSVVFGERADTQYF.